A selection of T cell receptor beta chains follows, all from one sample in a study of CD8 T cells in Susac syndrome. MiXCR was run by TCRdb on the immunoSEQ multiplex PCR reads, yielding one entry per CDR3 protein. The sample lists about 210,000 distinct CDR3 sequences, roughly 96% occurring once. The material sequenced was CD4+ T cells from PBMCs. These receptors came from a human donor in good health. Each CDR3 is given with its conserved first and last residue. Each record gives: J gene, clone size, D gene, V gene, CDR3 protein, CDR3 DNA. The D gene is left open where the match is weak. Not all rows give a size; the values are once, few, many and, for expanded clones, a class.

J gene: TRBJ2-4; clone size: NA; D gene: NA; V gene: TRBV4-1; CDR3 protein: CASSQEGGFGTKNIQYF; CDR3 DNA: TGCGCCAGCAGCCAAGAAGGGGGATTTGGGACCAAAAACATTCAGTACTTC
J gene: TRBJ1-1; clone size: once; D gene: NA; V gene: TRBV7-2; CDR3 protein: CASSQRAGRNTEAFF; CDR3 DNA: TGTGCCAGCAGTCAAAGGGCGGGGCGGAACACTGAAGCTTTCTTT
J gene: TRBJ2-2; clone size: NA; D gene: NA; V gene: TRBV6-5; CDR3 protein: CASSYPRHGGTGELFF; CDR3 DNA: TGTGCCAGCAGTTACCCCAGACACGGAGGTACCGGGGAGCTGTTTTTT
J gene: TRBJ2-5; clone size: NA; D gene: NA; V gene: TRBV7-8; CDR3 protein: CASVRDSQETQYF; CDR3 DNA: TGTGCCAGCGTCCGGGACTCACAAGAGACCCAGTACTTC
J gene: TRBJ2-3; clone size: NA; D gene: TRBD1; V gene: TRBV9; CDR3 protein: CASSYTGTGADTQYF; CDR3 DNA: TGTGCCAGCAGCTATACCGGGACAGGGGCAGATACGCAGTATTTT
J gene: TRBJ2-7; clone size: NA; D gene: NA; V gene: TRBV7-2; CDR3 protein: CASGGSSFLYEQYF; CDR3 DNA: TGTGCCAGCGGCGGATCCTCATTCCTCTACGAGCAGTACTTC
J gene: TRBJ2-5; clone size: NA; D gene: NA; V gene: TRBV5-4; CDR3 protein: CASSNKGEETQYF; CDR3 DNA: TGTGCCAGCAGCAATAAGGGAGAAGAGACCCAGTACTTC
J gene: TRBJ1-1; clone size: NA; D gene: NA; V gene: TRBV6-1; CDR3 protein: CATQGELNTEAFF; CDR3 DNA: TGTGCCACACAGGGAGAGTTAAACACTGAAGCTTTCTTT
J gene: TRBJ1-4; clone size: NA; D gene: NA; V gene: TRBV28; CDR3 protein: CASLHPNEKLFF; CDR3 DNA: TGTGCCAGCCTCCACCCTAATGAAAAACTGTTTTTT
J gene: TRBJ2-1; clone size: NA; D gene: TRBD1; V gene: TRBV24-1; CDR3 protein: CATSDDRGGNEQFF; CDR3 DNA: TGTGCCACCAGTGATGACAGGGGAGGCAATGAGCAGTTCTTC
J gene: TRBJ2-2; clone size: NA; D gene: NA; V gene: TRBV29-1; CDR3 protein: CSVGPGAGELFF; CDR3 DNA: TGCAGCGTTGGGCCAGGGGCCGGGGAGCTGTTTTTT
J gene: TRBJ2-2; clone size: NA; D gene: NA; V gene: TRBV3-1; CDR3 protein: CASSQVGVGTGELFF; CDR3 DNA: TGTGCCAGCAGCCAAGTGGGGGTTGGGACCGGGGAGCTGTTTTTT
J gene: TRBJ1-5; clone size: NA; D gene: NA; V gene: TRBV28; CDR3 protein: CASIGALNQPQHF; CDR3 DNA: TGTGCCAGCATCGGAGCCCTCAATCAGCCCCAGCATTTT
J gene: TRBJ2-1; clone size: NA; D gene: TRBD2; V gene: TRBV3-1; CDR3 protein: CASSPGTSGADNEQFF; CDR3 DNA: TGTGCCAGCAGCCCAGGGACTAGCGGGGCTGACAATGAGCAGTTCTTC
J gene: TRBJ2-1; clone size: NA; D gene: TRBD2; V gene: TRBV20-1; CDR3 protein: CSASTGTRVYNEQFF; CDR3 DNA: TGCAGTGCTTCAACCGGGACTAGGGTCTACAATGAGCAGTTCTTC
J gene: TRBJ2-5; clone size: NA; D gene: NA; V gene: TRBV27; CDR3 protein: CASSLSIQETQYF; CDR3 DNA: TGTGCCAGCAGTTTATCAATCCAAGAGACCCAGTACTTC
J gene: TRBJ1-2; clone size: NA; D gene: NA; V gene: TRBV6-5; CDR3 protein: CASSYSATHYGYTF; CDR3 DNA: TGTGCCAGCAGTTACTCGGCCACTCACTATGGCTACACCTTC
J gene: TRBJ2-4; clone size: NA; D gene: NA; V gene: TRBV5-6; CDR3 protein: CASSLDETIQYF; CDR3 DNA: TGTGCCAGCAGCTTGGATGAGACCATTCAGTACTTC
J gene: TRBJ1-4; clone size: once; D gene: NA; V gene: TRBV29-1; CDR3 protein: CSVRDGTTNEKLFF; CDR3 DNA: TGCAGCGTCCGGGACGGGACAACTAATGAAAAACTGTTTTTT
J gene: TRBJ2-1; clone size: once; D gene: TRBD2; V gene: TRBV30; CDR3 protein: CAWSEGLAGDHEQFF; CDR3 DNA: TGTGCCTGGAGTGAGGGACTAGCGGGAGACCACGAACAGTTCTTC
J gene: TRBJ2-7; clone size: NA; D gene: NA; V gene: TRBV29-1; CDR3 protein: CSVENLDEQYF; CDR3 DNA: TGCAGCGTTGAAAATCTCGACGAGCAGTACTTC
J gene: TRBJ2-6; clone size: NA; D gene: NA; V gene: TRBV14; CDR3 protein: CASSQANRAISGANVLTF; CDR3 DNA: TGTGCCAGCAGCCAAGCGAACAGGGCGATCTCTGGGGCCAACGTCCTGACTTTC